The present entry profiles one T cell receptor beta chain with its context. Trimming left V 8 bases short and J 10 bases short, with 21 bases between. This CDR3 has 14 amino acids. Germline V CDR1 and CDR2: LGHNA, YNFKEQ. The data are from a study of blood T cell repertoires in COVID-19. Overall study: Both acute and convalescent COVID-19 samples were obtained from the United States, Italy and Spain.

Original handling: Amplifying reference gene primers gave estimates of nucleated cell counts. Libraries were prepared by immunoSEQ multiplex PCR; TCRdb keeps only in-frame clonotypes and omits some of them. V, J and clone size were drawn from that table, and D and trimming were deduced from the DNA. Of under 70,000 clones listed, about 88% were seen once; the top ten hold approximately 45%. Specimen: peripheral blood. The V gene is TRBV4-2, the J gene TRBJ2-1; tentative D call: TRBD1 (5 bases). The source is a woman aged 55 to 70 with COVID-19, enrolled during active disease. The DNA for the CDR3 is TGTGCCAGCCGTGCTGGGGCAGGGATAGAAGAGCAGTTCTTC. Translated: CASRAGAGIEEQFF.